This T cell receptor beta chain was documented in a study of CD8 T cells in ankylosing spondylitis. Whole-study findings and limits: A TCR beta motif of several highly homologous variants seemed to mark ankylosing spondylitis blood. A number of the motif variants had already been described in reactive arthritis synovial fluid and blood. Researchers reportedly found disease-linked clones significantly enriched in matched ankylosing spondylitis synovial fluid.

TCR beta libraries were made by quantitative 5'-RACE with molecular barcodes. In TCRdb, the 5' RACE reads were re-called with MiXCR into one record per CDR3 protein. The table has about 800,000 distinct CDR3 sequences, around 11% seen once. Details on this clonotype: Its antigen is as yet unknown.

Trimming removed 4 bases from V and 4 bases from J, with 18 bases in between. Germline V gene lookup returns CDR1 SGHDT and CDR2 YYEEEE. The CDR3 runs to 15 residues. Sequenced input: blood, either unsorted or a sorted T cell fraction (not recorded which). This receptor was identified in a male donor with ankylosing spondylitis. The chain couples TRBV5-6 to TRBJ2-7; D tentatively fits TRBD1 or TRBD2 (5 bases each). The CDR3 region is CASSRPGLRLYEQYF. CDR3 sequence (DNA): TGTGCCAGCAGCCGGCCGGGGCTGCGGTTGTACGAGCAGTACTTC.